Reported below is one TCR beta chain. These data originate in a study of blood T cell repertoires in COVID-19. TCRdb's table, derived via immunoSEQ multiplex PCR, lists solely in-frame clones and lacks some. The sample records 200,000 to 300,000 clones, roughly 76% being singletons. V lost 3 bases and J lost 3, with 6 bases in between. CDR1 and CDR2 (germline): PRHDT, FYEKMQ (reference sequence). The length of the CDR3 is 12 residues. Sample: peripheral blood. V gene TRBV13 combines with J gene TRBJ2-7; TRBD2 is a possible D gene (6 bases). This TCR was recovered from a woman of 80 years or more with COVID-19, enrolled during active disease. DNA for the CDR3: TGTGCCAGCAGCTTGGGGGGCTACGAGCAGTACTTC. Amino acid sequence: CASSLGGYEQYF.